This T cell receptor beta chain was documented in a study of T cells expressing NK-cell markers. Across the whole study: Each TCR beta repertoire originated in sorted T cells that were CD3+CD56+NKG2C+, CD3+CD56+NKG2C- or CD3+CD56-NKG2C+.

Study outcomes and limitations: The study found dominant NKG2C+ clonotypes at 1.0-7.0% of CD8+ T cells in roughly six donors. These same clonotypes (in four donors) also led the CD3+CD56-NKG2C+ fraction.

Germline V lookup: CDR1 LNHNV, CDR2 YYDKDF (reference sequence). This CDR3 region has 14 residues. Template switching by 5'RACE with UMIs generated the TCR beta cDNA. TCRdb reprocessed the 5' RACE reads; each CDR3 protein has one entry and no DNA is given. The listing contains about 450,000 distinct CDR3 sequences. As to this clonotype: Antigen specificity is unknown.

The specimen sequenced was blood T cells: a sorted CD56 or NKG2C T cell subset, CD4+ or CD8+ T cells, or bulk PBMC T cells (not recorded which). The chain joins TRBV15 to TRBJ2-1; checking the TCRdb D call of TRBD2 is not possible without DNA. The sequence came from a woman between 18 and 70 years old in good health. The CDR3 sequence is CATSPQDLGHEQFF.